These 25 T cell receptor beta chains came from one sample sequenced in a study of kidney transplant recipient with SARS-CoV-2 infection. TCRdb used MiXCR to reprocess the reads, holding one entry per CDR3 protein. The sample lists fewer than 250,000 distinct CDR3 sequences, more than 25% occurring once. Sequences were derived from a blood sample, sampled at baseline and on roughly day 110 from a kidney transplant recipient. The receptors stem from a young adult male patient who had COVID-19 and was a kidney transplant recipient. Some T cells may originate from the graft donor.

Turning to this clonotype: Given a much more abundant clone one base away, this may be a read error. The V call is TRBV9, the J call TRBJ2-5; 10 nucleotides line up with TRBD2. Germline V CDR1 and CDR2: SGDLS, YYNGEE. The CDR3 has 18 amino acids. The CDR3 is CASNVDGTSAFGGQTQYF. Written as DNA, the CDR3 is TGTGCCAGCAACGTAGATGGGACTAGCGCCTTCGGGGGCCAGACCCAGTACTTC.

The table lists this clonotype with many counts. CDR3 loop: CASSLSGLSYNEQFF. In DNA form, the CDR3 reads TGTGCCAGCAGTTTATCTGGTTTGTCCTACAATGAGCAGTTCTTC. This chain joins TRBV27 and TRBJ2-1; D not resolved. The CDR3 is made up of 15 amino acids. V was cut by 0 bases and J by 1 base, with 7 bases left in between. Germline lookup yields CDR1 MNHEY and CDR2 SMNVEV (reference sequence).

This clonotype showed up just once. V gene TRBV6-5 combines with J gene TRBJ2-3; possibly TRBD2 for D (5 bases). Trimming shortened V by 5 bases and J by 2 bases, and 23 bases separated the two germline ends. The CDR3 runs to 18 residues. Per the germline V gene, CDR1 is MNHEY and CDR2 is SVGAGI. CDR3 in DNA: TGTGCCAGCAGTCCCACAGCCTGGTTAGCGAGTTCCACAGATACGCAGTATTTT. It translates to CASSPTAWLASSTDTQYF.

This clonotype was observed many times. This chain joins TRBV30 and TRBJ1-1; 8 bases match TRBD1. V lost 5 bases, J lost 12 bases, and 8 bases stayed unmatched. The germline gives CDR1 GTSNPN, CDR2 SVGIG (reference sequence). The CDR3 is 11 amino acids. As DNA, the CDR3 is TGTGCCTGGGAGGGGACAGGTAAATCTTTCTTT. Its translation is CAWEGTGKSFF. The full variable domain, its missing parts supplied by reference TRBV30 and TRBJ1-1, is SQTIHQWPATLVQPVGSPLSLECTVEGTSNPNLYWYRQAAGRGLQLLFYSVGIGQISSEVPQNLSASRPQDRQFILSSKKLLLSDSGFYLCAWEGTGKSFFGQGTRLTVV.

For this clonotype: A much larger clone differs by one base, so this may be a read error. This sequence joins TRBV6-2 or TRBV6-3 and TRBJ2-7; 7 nucleotides align to TRBD2. Losses at the gene ends were 0 bases for V and 3 bases for J; bases not matched to a gene: 5. The V gene's germline CDR1 is MNHEY and CDR2 SVGEGT. The length of the CDR3 is 15 residues. CDR3 loop: CASSYSLGGVYEQYF. DNA for the CDR3: TGTGCCAGCAGTTACTCTCTGGGGGGGGTCTACGAGCAGTACTTC.

Note on this clonotype: A much larger clone sits a single nucleotide away, making a read error possible. The V call is TRBV28, the J call TRBJ2-7; D remains ambiguous. The CDR3 has 15 amino acids. The ends were cut back, 11 bases at V and 3 bases at J, with 23 bases in the middle. Germline CDR1 reads MDHEN; CDR2 reads SYDVKM. The CDR3 loop reads CAGNPTTDANYEQYF. In DNA, the CDR3 is TGTGCCGGCAACCCTACCACTGACGCAAACTACGAGCAGTACTTC.

This clonotype was counted many times. The V call is TRBV28, the J call TRBJ2-7, with a weak D call TRBD2 (6 bases). The V gene lost 1 base and the J gene lost 7 bases, with 17 bases spanning the gap. Looked up from germline, CDR1 is MDHEN and CDR2 is SYDVKM. The CDR3 has 15 amino acids. The CDR3 DNA is TGTGCCAGCAGTTTATCAGGGACTCCATTTAGGGAGCAGTACTTC. Its protein product is CASSLSGTPFREQYF.

This clonotype showed up many times. This chain uses TRBV3-1 with TRBJ2-5, with D possibly matching TRBD2 (5 bases). V lost 5 bases to trimming and J lost 5 bases, with 24 bases between them. CDR3 length equals 17 residues. Germline V CDR1 and CDR2: LGHDT, YNNKEL (reference sequence). In DNA form, the CDR3 reads TGTGCCAGCAGCGTAGCGAGTCCCATTTCTTTCTCTGAGACCCAGTACTTC. Translation gives CASSVASPISFSETQYF.

Notes on this clonotype: This may come from a read error, since a much larger clone is one base off. The genes are TRBV6-5 and TRBJ2-6; D is unresolved. CDR1 and CDR2 (germline): MNHEY, SVGAGI. V dropped 6 bases and J dropped 0 bases, with 6 bases sitting between them. This CDR3 is built from 14 residues. The DNA of the CDR3 is TGTGCCAGCAGAAGTCTCTCTGGGGCCAACGTCCTGACTTTC. Its protein product is CASRSLSGANVLTF.

This clonotype was recorded a few times. V and J are TRBV5-4 and TRBJ2-1, with D possibly being TRBD2 (7 bases). Deletions cut 4 bases from V and 9 bases from J, with 20 bases between. Per germline, CDR1 SGHNT and CDR2 YYREEE (reference sequence). This CDR3 region has 15 residues. For the CDR3, the DNA is TGTGCCAGCAGCAAATTTCCGGGGGGCCGAGGTGAGCAGTTCTTC. As protein: CASSKFPGGRGEQFF.

In its sample, this clonotype was seen a few times. This chain joins TRBV7-7 and TRBJ1-2; D not resolved. V was cut by 4 bases and J by 4 bases, with 22 bases left in between. The CDR3 covers 17 residues. Germline V gene lookup returns CDR1 SSHAT and CDR2 FNYEAQ (reference sequence). The CDR3 spells CASSSWYKCRKTYGYTF. The CDR3 DNA reads TGTGCCAGCAGCTCTTGGTATAAGTGCCGAAAGACCTATGGCTACACCTTC.

This clonotype was seen many times. The rearrangement uses TRBV12-3 or TRBV12-4 and TRBJ2-1; 9 positions match TRBD1. V was clipped by 6 bases and J by 10 bases; unmatched bases: 7. The CDR3 contains 13 residues. The CDR3 sequence: CASSRTTGGEQFF. Here the CDR3 DNA reads TGTGCCAGCAGCCGAACAACAGGGGGCGAGCAGTTCTTC.

This clonotype was recorded at least ten times. The genes are TRBV27 and TRBJ2-1; 10 bases fit TRBD2. The CDR3 runs 15 residues. The germline CDR1 and CDR2 sequences are MNHEY and SMNVEV (reference sequence). J lost 6 bases, V lost 5 bases, and 7 bases had no gene match. Here the CDR3 DNA reads TGTGCCAGCAGTCAGCTAGCGGGAGCTGGCAATGAGCAGTTCTTC. This encodes CASSQLAGAGNEQFF.

This clonotype was seen ten or more times. The chain combines TRBV6-5 with TRBJ2-1; 9 bases match TRBD1. V lost 6 bases and J lost 7; bases outside the gene matches: 10. The CDR3 loop spans 15 amino acids. Per the germline V gene, CDR1 is MNHEY and CDR2 is SVGAGI. Here the CDR3 reads CASSLPGQGLNEQFF. The CDR3, as DNA: TGTGCCAGCAGCTTACCGGGACAGGGTTTGAATGAGCAGTTCTTC.

The sample holds a few counts of this clonotype. The V gene is TRBV4-1, the J gene TRBJ2-1; D gene unclear. V lost 3 bases and J 9 bases, leaving 9 bases between the germline ends. This CDR3 comprises 12 residues. Germline assignment: CDR1 MGHRA and CDR2 YSYEKL. The CDR3 DNA reads TGCGCCAGCAGCCACCAGAATGTTGAGCAGTTCTTC. This codes for CASSHQNVEQFF.

This clonotype was seen many times. The chain carries TRBV7-9 and TRBJ1-2, with a weak D call TRBD1 (6 bases). The length of the CDR3 is 18 residues. Per the germline V gene, CDR1 is SEHNR and CDR2 is FQNEAQ (reference sequence). The V gene lost 5 bases and the J gene lost 1 base, with 23 bases spanning the gap. This chain's CDR3 is CASSTRNPGHLYNYGYTF. The CDR3 DNA reads TGTGCCAGCAGCACCAGGAATCCGGGACACCTTTATAACTATGGCTACACCTTC.

At least ten counts were recorded for this clonotype. The genes are TRBV18 and TRBJ2-1; TRBD1 might be the D (6 bases). Trimming took off 2 bases at V and 7 bases at J, with 15 bases between the two ends. The CDR3 runs to 15 residues. Germline V gene data show CDR1 as KGHSH and CDR2 as LQKENI. CDR3 sequence reads: CASSPSTGSRNEQFF. DNA for the CDR3: TGTGCCAGCTCACCAAGCACAGGGTCTAGGAATGAGCAGTTCTTC.

With respect to this clonotype: Possible read error: a much larger clone is one base away. The rearrangement joins TRBV12-5 to TRBJ1-4; 7 nucleotides match TRBD1. Germline V lookup: CDR1 LGHNT, CDR2 FRNRAP. There are 16 residues in the CDR3. The CDR3 nucleotides are TGTGCTAATGGTTTGGTACTTGGGACAGTTAATGAAAAACTGTTTTTT. Its translation is CANGLVLGTVNEKLFF.

Regarding this clonotype: A much larger clone lies a single base off, so this may be a read error. The V call is TRBV6-4, the J call TRBJ1-2; D is unresolved. CDR3 length: 17 residues. CDR1 MRHNA and CDR2 SNTAGT come from the germline V gene. CDR3 in DNA: TGTGTCAGCAGTTCGAATATCTCACACGGAAAGACCTATGGCTACACCTTC. Protein sequence: CVSSSNISHGKTYGYTF.

This clonotype was counted between two and nine times. The chain has TRBV20-1 and TRBJ2-1; TRBD2 matches 12 bases. CDR1 and CDR2 from the germline V gene are DFQATT and SNEGSKA (reference sequence). V gave up 6 bases and J gave up 4 bases; unmatched junction bases: 10. The CDR3 loop spans 16 amino acids. The CDR3 region has the DNA TGCAGTGCGAAGGGACTAGCGGGCCCAGATTACAATGAGCAGTTCTTC. Amino acid sequence: CSAKGLAGPDYNEQFF.

The DNA of the CDR3 is TGTGCCAGCAGCGGGGGGGAGGCCTACAATGAGCAGTTCTTC. It specifies CASSGGEAYNEQFF. The chain carries TRBV11-3 and TRBJ2-1; 7 bases map to TRBD2. The junction had 3 bases not matched to a gene; V was cut back by 5 bases and J by 2 bases. Per germline, CDR1 SGHNT and CDR2 YENEEA. The CDR3 runs 14 residues. Full variable domain (missing parts from reference TRBV11-3 and TRBJ2-1): EAGVVQSPRYKIIEKKQPVAFWCNPISGHNTLYWYLQNLGQGPELLIRYENEEAVDDSQLPKDRFSAERLKGVDSTLKIQPAELGDSAVYLCASSGGEAYNEQFFGPGTRLTVL.

This clonotype was seen ten or more times. The V and J genes are TRBV6-5 and TRBJ1-2; no reliable D call. The germline V and J ends were trimmed by 4 bases and 4 bases, with 22 bases remaining between them. The CDR3 extends over 17 amino acids. Germline CDR1 reads MNHEY; CDR2 reads SVGAGI. The CDR3 here is CASSFQVECRKTYGYTF. DNA for the CDR3: TGTGCCAGCAGTTTTCAGGTGGAATGTAGAAAGACCTATGGCTACACCTTC.

Ten or more counts support this clonotype. The rearrangement links TRBV28 to TRBJ1-1, with a possible D match to TRBD1 (6 bases). V was shortened by 5 bases and J by 6 bases, with 19 bases between the two germline ends. The CDR3 runs 15 residues. CDR1 is MDHEN, CDR2 SYDVKM, per germline. CDR3 loop: CASSPMGAGRAEAFF. The CDR3 DNA follows: TGTGCCAGCAGTCCAATGGGGGCAGGGAGGGCTGAAGCTTTCTTT.

Notes on this clonotype: A much larger clone differs from this one at a single base, so this may be a read error. The CDR3 does not end in the conserved phenylalanine or tryptophan, so this is likely a read error. This chain uses TRBV5-1 with TRBJ1-2; D possibly corresponds to TRBD1 (5 bases). This CDR3 contains 13 residues. V lost 2 bases and J lost 8, with 13 bases in between. Germline V gene sequence: CDR1 SGHRS, CDR2 YFSETQ. CDR3 loop: CASSFGQGDGYTL. The CDR3 DNA sequence: TGCGCCAGCAGCTTCGGGCAGGGTGACGGCTACACCTTA.

On this clonotype itself: A much larger clonotype is one base distant, so this may be a read error. The chain couples TRBV15 to TRBJ2-4, with TRBD1 matching 11 bases. The J call could be wrong; TRBJ2-7 is a better fit for the DNA end. There are 15 residues in the CDR3. CDR1 is LNHNV, CDR2 YYDKDF, per germline (reference sequence). In nucleotides, the CDR3 is TGTGCCACCAGCGGCGGGGACAGGGGGAGATACGAGCAGTACTTC. As protein: CATSGGDRGRYEQYF.